These 9 T cell receptor beta chains came from one sample sequenced in a study of cytomegalovirus exposure and HLA in healthy donors. The PCR ran on 60 Vbeta and 13 Jbeta primers. Method: immunoSEQ multiplex PCR; TCRdb's copy keeps in-frame clones and lacks some. Seen here are around 150,000 clones, about 86% observed once, and the top ten hold around 4.1%. The source material was PBMCs. These receptors came from a man aged 35-49 years in good health and CMV-seropositive.

The genes are TRBV30 and TRBJ2-1; D call uncertain. The CDR3 is 13 amino acids. Per germline, CDR1 GTSNPN and CDR2 SVGIG (reference sequence). V lost 1 base and J 5 bases, leaving 9 bases between the germline ends. The CDR3 region is CAWSAISHNEQFF. In nucleotides, the CDR3 is TGTGCCTGGAGTGCTATATCTCACAATGAGCAGTTCTTC.

The chain combines TRBV18 with TRBJ2-7; 10 bases match TRBD1. The CDR3 is 15 residues long. V was pared by 3 bases and J by 0 bases, with 2 bases of the junction left unmatched. CDR1 and CDR2 from the germline V gene are KGHSH and LQKENI. The CDR3 loop reads CASSPGQGSSYEQYF. CDR3 nucleotide sequence: TGTGCCAGCTCACCGGGACAGGGGAGCTCCTACGAGCAGTACTTC. Full variable domain (missing parts from reference TRBV18 and TRBJ2-7): NAGVMQNPRHLVRRRGQEARLRCSPMKGHSHVYWYRQLPEEGLKFMVYLQKENIIDESGMPKERFSAEFPKEGPSILRIQQVVRGDSAAYFCASSPGQGSSYEQYFGPGTRLTVT.

The chain has TRBV14 and TRBJ1-2, with TRBD1 matching 7 bases. Germline V lookup: CDR1 SGHDN, CDR2 FVKESK. Trimming took 4 bases from V and 4 from J; bases not matched to a gene: 6. This CDR3 region has 14 residues. CDR3 amino acids: CASSRTGEVYGYTF. The CDR3 region has the DNA TGTGCCAGCAGCCGAACAGGGGAGGTCTATGGCTACACCTTC.

This chain uses TRBV9 with TRBJ1-3, with no clear D. With 4 bases removed from V and 0 bases from J, the gap between germline ends came to 8 bases. The V gene's germline CDR1 is SGDLS and CDR2 YYNGEE. The CDR3 runs 14 residues. CDR3 sequence (DNA): TGTGCCAGCAGCTCAGGATTCTCTGGAAACACCATATATTTT. It encodes CASSSGFSGNTIYF.

The V call is TRBV5-1, the J call TRBJ2-5, with 7 bases fitting TRBD1. Trimming cost V 3 bases and J 5 bases; bases outside gene matches: 13. The V gene's germline CDR1 is SGHRS and CDR2 YFSETQ. The CDR3 is made up of 16 amino acids. For the CDR3, the DNA is TGCGCCAGCAGCTCACAGACAGGGACGGGTTCGGAGACCCAGTACTTC. Protein product: CASSSQTGTGSETQYF.

The chain joins TRBV7-2 to TRBJ2-7; TRBD1 is a possible D gene (6 bases). The V end lost 8 bases, the J end lost 5 bases, and 16 bases lay between the germline ends. The CDR3 is made up of 13 amino acids. CDR1 is SGHTA and CDR2 is FQGNSA in the germline V gene. The CDR3 loop reads CASARGFYDEQYF. The DNA for the CDR3 is TGTGCCAGCGCAAGGGGGTTTTACGACGAGCAGTACTTC.

The chain recombines TRBV7-6 with TRBJ2-6; D possibly corresponds to TRBD1 (7 bases). Germline CDR1 reads SGHVS; CDR2 reads FNYEAQ. Trimming took 3 bases from V and 3 from J, leaving 12 bases between them. This CDR3 spans 16 amino acids. CDR3 nucleotide sequence: TGTGCCAGCAGCTTCGGTCAGGGGGGTGGGGCCAACGTCCTGACTTTC. This translates into CASSFGQGGGANVLTF.

CDR3 amino acids: CASSFIQYEQYF. In nucleotides, the CDR3 is TGTGCCAGCAGTTTCATCCAGTACGAGCAGTACTTC. The V and J genes are TRBV28 and TRBJ2-7, with D hard to call. The CDR3 extends over 12 amino acids. The V end was cut by 3 bases, the J end by 4 bases, with 7 bases between. CDR1 and CDR2 (germline): MDHEN, SYDVKM.

This clone was picked up one time. The V call is TRBV4-1, the J call TRBJ2-1; possible D gene TRBD1, 6 bases. This CDR3 has 18 residues. V lost 4 bases and J 4 bases, leaving 23 bases between the germline ends. Germline V gene sequence: CDR1 MGHRA, CDR2 YSYEKL. The CDR3 loop is CASSPRGRLARIYNEQFF. CDR3 in DNA: TGCGCCAGCAGCCCCAGGGGTAGACTGGCTAGGATATACAATGAGCAGTTCTTC.